Listed below are T cell receptor beta chains from one sample, sequenced in a study of T cell responses to AZD1222 COVID-19 vaccine. Sequenced by immunoSEQ multiplex PCR; TCRdb stores in-frame clones only, minus some. The table records 120,000 to 150,000 clones, more than 70% of them present only once. This sample comprised peripheral blood, obtained on day 0 of AZD1222 vaccination. Receptors originate from an adult in good health. CDR3s include the opening cysteine and the closing phenylalanine or tryptophan. D genes are given only for firm matches. Only some rows state a clone size, as once, few, many or a class for expanded clones.

cdr3_length: 18
j_call: TRBJ1-6
d_call: .
v_call: TRBV6-2/TRBV6-3
clone_size: .
cdr3_aa: CASSYQDPGSSYNSPLHF

cdr3_length: 16
j_call: TRBJ2-7
d_call: .
v_call: TRBV19
clone_size: once
cdr3_aa: CASSISAGQGDYEQYF

cdr3_length: 19
j_call: TRBJ2-7
d_call: TRBD2
v_call: TRBV28
clone_size: .
cdr3_aa: CASSWDERISGSAGYEQYF

cdr3_length: 15
j_call: TRBJ2-7
d_call: .
v_call: TRBV5-1
clone_size: .
cdr3_aa: CASSGGARGRDEQYF

cdr3_length: 15
j_call: TRBJ2-5
d_call: TRBD2
v_call: TRBV10-3
clone_size: .
cdr3_aa: CAISEPSGKQETQYF

cdr3_length: 11
j_call: TRBJ1-1
d_call: .
v_call: TRBV7-9
clone_size: .
cdr3_aa: CASSPISEAFF

cdr3_length: 15
j_call: TRBJ2-1
d_call: .
v_call: TRBV6-5
clone_size: few
cdr3_aa: CASSTLGSSYNEQFF

cdr3_length: 13
j_call: TRBJ1-1
d_call: .
v_call: TRBV7-9
clone_size: once
cdr3_aa: CASSEGFNTEAFF

cdr3_length: 14
j_call: TRBJ2-1
d_call: .
v_call: TRBV5-1
clone_size: .
cdr3_aa: CASSPSFSYNEQFF

cdr3_length: 11
j_call: TRBJ2-5
d_call: .
v_call: TRBV20-1
clone_size: .
cdr3_aa: CSASDRGTQYF

cdr3_length: 14
j_call: TRBJ1-4
d_call: .
v_call: TRBV6-5
clone_size: .
cdr3_aa: CASSLTRLPEKLFF

cdr3_length: 13
j_call: TRBJ1-5
d_call: TRBD1
v_call: TRBV19
clone_size: once
cdr3_aa: CASSRQGQQPQHF

cdr3_length: 12
j_call: TRBJ2-7
d_call: .
v_call: TRBV7-9
clone_size: few
cdr3_aa: CASSLSWNEQYF

cdr3_length: 12
j_call: TRBJ1-2
d_call: TRBD1
v_call: TRBV29-1
clone_size: .
cdr3_aa: CSVEGQVHGYTF